This is a list of T cell receptor beta chains from one sample in a study of blood T cell repertoires in COVID-19. The table came from immunoSEQ multiplex PCR; TCRdb's copy has only in-frame clones and leaves some out. This table has fewer than 400,000 clones, around 85% appearing once. The sample was peripheral blood. These receptor sequences come from a woman between 18 and 29 years old with acute or convalescent COVID-19. Both conserved end residues are part of each CDR3. The D gene is left open where the match is weak. For some rows the clone size is stated as once, few or many, or as a class when expanded; others skip it.

d_call | j_call | clone_size | v_call | cdr3_aa | cdr3_nt
TRBD2 | TRBJ2-7 | NA | TRBV7-2 | CASSLALAEYEQYF | TGTGCCAGCAGCTTAGCGCTAGCGGAGTACGAGCAGTACTTC
TRBD1 | TRBJ2-2 | NA | TRBV24-1 | CATSDRQGPSNTGELFF | TGTGCCACCAGTGATCGACAGGGACCCTCGAACACCGGGGAGCTGTTTTTT
TRBD1 | TRBJ1-5 | NA | TRBV9 | CASSETGEGQPQHF | TGTGCCAGCAGCGAGACAGGGGAAGGTCAGCCCCAGCATTTT
TRBD2 | TRBJ2-1 | NA | TRBV5-6 | CASSPRTSGGRGQFF | TGTGCCAGCAGCCCGCGGACTAGCGGGGGCAGGGGGCAGTTCTTC
TRBD1 | TRBJ1-2 | NA | TRBV2 | CASSRQGLGYTF | TGTGCCAGCAGCCGACAGGGGTTGGGCTACACCTTC
NA | TRBJ2-7 | NA | TRBV6-5 | CASSLTQAVSYEQYF | TGTGCCAGCAGTTTAACGCAGGCTGTCTCCTACGAGCAGTACTTC
NA | TRBJ2-2 | NA | TRBV6-1 | CASTYAGELFF | TGTGCCAGCACCTACGCCGGGGAGCTGTTTTTT
TRBD2 | TRBJ2-1 | NA | TRBV3-1/TRBV3-2 | CASSLTSGSTDRQFF | TGTGCCAGCAGCCTTACTAGCGGGAGTACCGATCGGCAGTTCTTC
NA | TRBJ1-5 | NA | TRBV6-5 | CASSRDPSQPQHF | TGTGCCAGCAGCCGAGATCCAAGCCAGCCCCAGCATTTT
TRBD1 | TRBJ2-7 | NA | TRBV19 | CASSLKLTGTVARKYF | TGTGCCAGTAGTTTGAAGCTTACCGGGACAGTAGCCAGGAAGTACTTC
NA | TRBJ1-2 | NA | TRBV6-1 | CASSDHTSNYGYTF | TGTGCCAGCAGTGACCATACTTCTAACTATGGCTACACCTTC
NA | TRBJ1-4 | NA | TRBV2 | CASSITGFEKLFF | TGTGCCAGCAGTATAACAGGGTTTGAAAAACTGTTTTTT
TRBD2 | TRBJ2-1 | NA | TRBV7-8 | CASSVAGEANEQFF | TGTGCCAGCAGCGTAGCGGGAGAAGCCAATGAGCAGTTCTTC
TRBD1 | TRBJ1-3 | NA | TRBV4-1 | CASSPDMDRVGNTIYF | TGCGCCAGCAGCCCGGACATGGACAGGGTCGGAAACACCATATATTTT
NA | TRBJ1-1 | NA | TRBV18 | CASSPLGGSGTEAFF | TGTGCCAGCTCACCACTCGGGGGTAGTGGTACTGAAGCTTTCTTT
NA | TRBJ2-1 | NA | TRBV7-3 | CASSLSAQGLYNEQFF | TGTGCCAGCAGCTTAAGCGCCCAGGGGCTATACAATGAGCAGTTCTTC
TRBD1 | TRBJ2-7 | NA | TRBV9 | CASSLRTGGNEQYF | TGTGCCAGCAGCCTCCGGACAGGGGGCAACGAGCAGTACTTC
TRBD2 | TRBJ2-3 | NA | TRBV5-4 | CASSPGWLAGDTQYF | TGTGCCAGCAGCCCGGGGTGGCTAGCGGGGGATACGCAGTATTTT
NA | TRBJ2-2 | few | TRBV24-1 | CATSEGALADGGELFF | TGTGCCACCAGTGAGGGGGCCCTAGCGGACGGCGGGGAGCTGTTTTTT
NA | TRBJ2-7 | NA | TRBV27 | CASSFRQETYEQYF | TGTGCCAGCAGTTTCCGACAGGAGACCTACGAGCAGTACTTC
NA | TRBJ2-7 | NA | TRBV3-1/TRBV3-2 | CASSPRGRHEQYF | TGTGCCAGCAGCCCTCGCGGGCGCCACGAGCAGTACTTC
TRBD1 | TRBJ2-7 | NA | TRBV7-3 | CASSETGQGINEQYF | TGTGCCAGCAGCGAGACGGGACAGGGTATCAACGAGCAGTACTTC
NA | TRBJ1-1 | NA | TRBV5-4 | CASSLPRGTEAFF | TGTGCCAGCAGCCTTCCCCGGGGCACTGAAGCTTTCTTT
TRBD2 | TRBJ2-1 | NA | TRBV5-1 | CASSSRLAGINEQFF | TGCGCCAGCAGCTCCCGACTAGCGGGAATAAATGAGCAGTTCTTC
NA | TRBJ1-1 | once | TRBV5-1 | CASSFDPGGGEAFF | TGCGCCAGCAGCTTCGATCCAGGAGGTGGTGAAGCTTTCTTT
TRBD2 | TRBJ2-1 | NA | TRBV5-1 | CASSEVAGGPTDEQFF | TGCGCCAGCAGCGAGGTAGCGGGAGGGCCGACGGATGAGCAGTTCTTC
TRBD2 | TRBJ2-7 | NA | TRBV28 | CASSLKRTSGPEQYF | TGTGCCAGCAGTTTAAAAAGGACTAGCGGGCCCGAGCAGTACTTC